The clone carrying this T cell receptor (beta chain) appeared many times. Antigen specificity is unknown. The data are from a study of early T cells in non-severe SARS-CoV-2 infection. The wider study: Investigators sequenced bulk RNA drawn from unsorted whole blood, and chains remained unpaired.

Per germline, CDR1 MNHNY and CDR2 SVGAGI (reference sequence). The V gene lost 2 bases and the J gene lost 11 bases, with 9 bases spanning the gap. This CDR3 is 12 amino acids long. Individual cDNA molecules received unique molecular identifiers during library preparation. MiXCR, run by TCRdb on the 5' RACE reads, gives a single entry per CDR3 protein. The sample shows around 30,000 distinct CDR3 sequences, 4.2% of them seen only once. Study results and caveats: Matches to VDJdb favored anti-spike CD8 responses and missed private and CD4 specificities.

Specimen: whole blood. This sequence originates from an adult who was a healthcare worker with PCR-confirmed SARS-CoV-2 infection or an uninfected control (not recorded which). The J gene is TRBJ2-2, the V gene TRBV6-6; the D gene is possibly TRBD1 (5 bases). The CDR3 DNA follows: TGTGCCAGCAGTTACGGCCAGGGAGAGCTGTTTTTT. This codes for CASSYGQGELFF.